Shown below are 9 T cell receptor beta chains from a single sample sequenced in a study of shared clonotypes between healthy human individuals. Sequencing used immunoSEQ multiplex PCR; TCRdb keeps in-frame clones, though not all of them. The repertoire holds some 2,000,000 clones, with 95% as singletons. Sequenced input: naive CD4+ T cells sorted from blood. The subset was: CD45RA+ positively selected. Receptors were obtained from a man aged 18 to 30 in good health.

The chain joins TRBV11-2 to TRBJ1-2, with 7 positions matching TRBD1. Germline trimming cut 4 bases from V and 4 bases from J; bases unmatched to any gene: 3. CDR3 length: 13 residues. Germline CDR1 and CDR2: SGHAT and FQNNGV. CDR3 DNA sequence: TGTGCCAGCAGCTCGGGACAGTCCTATGGCTACACCTTC. Translation: CASSSGQSYGYTF.

J is TRBJ1-1 and V is TRBV27; a weak D match, TRBD1 (6 bases). This CDR3 is built from 15 residues. V gave up 6 bases and J gave up 0 bases, with 14 bases separating them. From germline, CDR1 is MNHEY and CDR2 SMNVEV (reference sequence). The CDR3 nucleotides are TGTGCCAGCAGAACAGGGATAGGGATGAACACTGAAGCTTTCTTT. Its protein is CASRTGIGMNTEAFF.

The rearrangement links TRBV11-2 to TRBJ2-7, with D perhaps being TRBD1 or TRBD2 (5 bases each). V was shortened by 5 bases and J by 5 bases, with 16 bases between the two germline ends. There are 14 residues in the CDR3. CDR1 SGHAT and CDR2 FQNNGV come from the germline V gene. CDR3 DNA: TGTGCCAGCAGCACCGGGACGAGTCTTCACGAGCAGTACTTC. It codes for CASSTGTSLHEQYF. The variable domain in full, completed from reference TRBV11-2 and TRBJ2-7, reads EAGVAQSPRYKIIEKRQSVAFWCNPISGHATLYWYQQILGQGPKLLIQFQNNGVVDDSQLPKDRFSAERLKGVDSTLKIQPAKLEDSAVYLCASSTGTSLHEQYFGPGTRLTVT.

The rearrangement joins TRBV29-1 to TRBJ2-3; D gene uncertain. The CDR3 contains 15 residues. The V gene's germline CDR1 is SQVTM and CDR2 ANQGSEA. The V end was cut by 4 bases, the J end by 0 bases, with 14 bases between. The CDR3 DNA follows: TGCAGCGTTGTGGGGTGGGGATCTAGCACAGATACGCAGTATTTT. Translating gives CSVVGWGSSTDTQYF.

This chain connects TRBV6-6 to TRBJ1-2; no firm D call. Germline CDR1 and CDR2: MNHNY and SVGAGI (reference sequence). V lost 5 bases and J 2 bases, leaving 6 bases between the germline ends. The CDR3 has 12 amino acids. DNA for the CDR3: TGTGCCAGCAGTCCGGTGAACTATGGCTACACCTTC. As protein: CASSPVNYGYTF.

The rearrangement links TRBV5-1 to TRBJ2-1; D is undetermined. Looked up from germline, CDR1 is SGHRS and CDR2 is YFSETQ. The V end lost 0 bases, the J end lost 7 bases, and 11 bases lay between the germline ends. This CDR3 contains 14 residues. CDR3 protein: CASSLGEAVNEQFF. CDR3 DNA sequence: TGCGCCAGCAGCTTGGGCGAGGCGGTGAATGAGCAGTTCTTC.

The gene calls are TRBV7-9 and TRBJ2-5; tentatively, D is TRBD1 or TRBD2 (7 bases each). The ends were cut back, 5 bases at V and 5 bases at J, with 21 bases in the middle. CDR1 and CDR2 (germline): SEHNR, FQNEAQ (reference sequence). The length of the CDR3 is 16 residues. The CDR3 bases are TGTGCCAGCAGCCCCAGGGGGGGGGAAAAAAGGGAGACCCAGTACTTC. It is translated as CASSPRGGEKRETQYF.

The genes are TRBV29-1 and TRBJ2-5; D may be TRBD1 (5 bases). This CDR3 region has 13 residues. Germline values: CDR1 SQVTM, CDR2 ANQGSEA. Deletions cut 7 bases from V and 0 bases from J, with 12 bases between. CDR3 nucleotide sequence: TGCAGCGCAGGGCGGACGGACCAAGAGACCCAGTACTTC. Its protein is CSAGRTDQETQYF.

The J gene is TRBJ1-5, the V gene TRBV7-2; D is unresolved. Germline CDR1 reads SGHTA; CDR2 reads FQGNSA. The CDR3 totals 15 residues. The germline V and J ends were trimmed by 1 base and 0 bases, with 7 bases remaining between them. CDR3: CASSLGVFSNQPQHF. DNA of the CDR3: TGTGCCAGCAGCTTAGGGGTTTTTAGCAATCAGCCCCAGCATTTT.